A selection of T cell receptor beta chains follows, all from one sample in a study of low-dose radiotherapy and immunotherapy resistance in tumors. One entry per CDR3 protein results from TCRdb running MiXCR on the reads. The repertoire holds roughly 76,000 distinct CDR3 sequences, with approximately 19% as singletons. Material: PBMCs, obtained before treatment. These receptors came from a male donor with prostate cancer. CDR3s include the opening cysteine and the closing phenylalanine or tryptophan. D genes are given only for firm matches. Size is stated as once, few, many or a size class.

>TRBV20-1|many|TRBJ1-5|.
CSAAGSGNQPQHF
TGCAGTGCCGCCGGTTCCGGCAATCAGCCCCAGCATTTT
>TRBV6-5|many|TRBJ2-3|TRBD2
CASTLSGATDTQYF
TGTGCCAGCACTCTTAGCGGGGCCACAGATACGCAGTATTTT
>TRBV20-1|few|TRBJ2-5|.
CSARPPVGGETQYF
TGCAGTGCTCGCCCCCCCGTCGGCGGGGAGACCCAGTACTTC
>TRBV20-1|many|TRBJ2-2|TRBD2
CSARDPSGAPNTGELFF
TGCAGTGCTAGAGATCCCAGCGGGGCGCCTAACACCGGGGAGCTGTTTTTT
>TRBV20-1|many|TRBJ2-1|TRBD2
CSARSGGREQFF
TGCAGTGCTAGAAGCGGGGGACGAGAGCAGTTCTTC
>TRBV19|many|TRBJ2-1|.
CASSISVNEQFF
TGTGCCAGTAGTATCTCAGTCAATGAGCAGTTCTTC
>TRBV19|many|TRBJ1-1|TRBD1
CASSIGQEGGTEAFF
TGTGCCAGTAGTATCGGACAGGAAGGTGGGACTGAAGCTTTCTTT
>TRBV6-2/TRBV6-3|many|TRBJ2-2|.
CASSSRGAAGELFF
TGTGCCAGCAGTTCCAGAGGAGCCGCCGGGGAGCTGTTTTTT
>TRBV20-1|many|TRBJ2-3|.
CSAKRPGTDTQYF
TGCAGTGCTAAGCGGCCGGGTACAGATACGCAGTATTTT
>TRBV5-6|many|TRBJ2-1|TRBD1
CASSLGTGGAYEQFF
TGTGCCAGCAGCCTAGGGACAGGGGGCGCGTATGAGCAGTTCTTC
>TRBV20-1|few|TRBJ2-3|TRBD2
CSALAGSTDTQYF
TGCAGTGCTTTAGCGGGGAGCACAGATACGCAGTATTTT